This TCR beta chain comes out of a study of cytomegalovirus exposure and HLA in healthy donors. V lost 1 base and J lost 6, with 10 bases in between. The CDR3 consists of 12 residues. CDR1 GTSNPN and CDR2 SVGIG come from the germline V gene (reference sequence). Vbeta (60) and Jbeta (13) primers were used in the PCR. Here immunoSEQ multiplex PCR was the method, and the copy in TCRdb shows in-frame clones only, minus some. Of around 93,000 clones listed, less than 80% are singletons. This sequence joins TRBV30 and TRBJ2-7, with a tentative D call TRBD1 (6 bases). The receptor comes from a woman aged 35 to 49 in good health and CMV-seronegative. The sequenced sample consisted of PBMCs. The CDR3 spells CAWSDTGREQYF. The CDR3 coding sequence is TGTGCCTGGAGTGACACAGGGCGCGAGCAGTACTTC.